These 15 T cell receptor beta chains were sequenced from one sample in a study of T cells in narcolepsy. Repertoires were generated with immunoSEQ multiplex PCR, while TCRdb's copy carries only in-frame clones and drops some. The top ten hold over 1% of the sample, which has about 40,000 clones, about 91% seen once. The source material was CD45RA- memory CD4+ T cells from PBMCs. These receptors came from a human donor with narcolepsy.

This chain connects TRBV2 to TRBJ2-5; 8 bases agree with TRBD2. V was pared by 4 bases and J by 3 bases, with 7 bases of the junction left unmatched. This CDR3 is built from 15 residues. Germline CDR1 reads SNHLY; CDR2 reads FYNNEI. The CDR3 coding sequence is TGTGCCAGCAGTGTCTTAGCGGGGCGAAAAGAGACCCAGTACTTC. Protein sequence: CASSVLAGRKETQYF.

V usage is TRBV7-9 and J usage is TRBJ2-7, with 8 bases lining up with TRBD2. The CDR3 loop spans 14 amino acids. Per the germline V gene, CDR1 is SEHNR and CDR2 is FQNEAQ (reference sequence). V lost 5 bases, J lost 6 bases, and 9 bases stayed unmatched. The CDR3 DNA reads as TGTGCCAGCAGCCCGGGGGGGGGCCGGTTCGAGCAGTACTTC. It yields the protein CASSPGGGRFEQYF.

V is TRBV9 and J is TRBJ2-3, with a tentative D call TRBD2 (6 bases). Germline CDR1 SGDLS, CDR2 YYNGEE. V lost 4 bases and J lost 5, with 14 bases in between. The CDR3 consists of 14 residues. The DNA for the CDR3 is TGTGCCAGCAGCCTTACGACTAGAGGAGATACGCAGTATTTT. It translates to CASSLTTRGDTQYF.

The chain couples TRBV5-1 to TRBJ2-1; D may match TRBD1 or TRBD2 (5 bases each). Deletions cut 0 bases from V and 8 bases from J, with 15 bases between. This CDR3 is 15 amino acids long. The V gene's germline CDR1 is SGHRS and CDR2 YFSETQ. For the CDR3, the DNA is TGCGCCAGCAGCTTGGGGTCAATACGAGGGGATGAGCAGTTCTTC. Translated: CASSLGSIRGDEQFF.

The count of this clone is one. The genes are TRBV7-9 and TRBJ1-5; D is undetermined. In germline, CDR1 is SEHNR, CDR2 FQNEAQ (reference sequence). There are 14 residues in the CDR3. Trimming pared 1 base from V and 5 bases from J, leaving 9 bases between. The CDR3 DNA sequence: TGTGCCAGCAGCTTAGATGTGGGCCATCAGCCCCAGCATTTT. As protein: CASSLDVGHQPQHF. Full variable domain (remainder filled in from reference TRBV7-9 and TRBJ1-5): DTGVSQNPRHKITKRGQNVTFRCDPISEHNRLYWYRQTLGQGPEFLTYFQNEAQLEKSRLLSDRFSAERPKGSFSTLEIQRTEQGDSAMYLCASSLDVGHQPQHFGDGTRLSIL.

This chain links TRBV5-6 with TRBJ2-5; D is undetermined. Trimming took off 4 bases at V and 5 bases at J, with 15 bases between the two ends. The CDR3 sequence is 14 residues long. The germline V gene encodes CDR1 SGHDT and CDR2 YYEEEE. CDR3 in amino acids: CASSRPLLSETQYF. DNA for the CDR3: TGTGCCAGCAGCCGTCCCCTATTATCGGAGACCCAGTACTTC.

The chain carries TRBV11-3 and TRBJ2-2, with D uncertain. Trimming took 5 bases from V and 0 from J, leaving 10 bases between them. Germline V CDR1 and CDR2: SGHNT, YENEEA. There are 15 residues in the CDR3. This CDR3 is CASSPLGSNTGELFF. The CDR3 region has the DNA TGTGCCAGCAGCCCCCTAGGCTCGAACACCGGGGAGCTGTTTTTT.

The chain uses TRBV6-1 and TRBJ2-3; 8 bases match TRBD1. Trimming at V came to 4 bases and at J to 3 bases, leaving 6 bases not matched to a gene. This CDR3 comprises 15 residues. Germline assignment: CDR1 MNHNS and CDR2 SASEGT. CDR3 amino acids: CASSVGTGGTDTQYF. The CDR3 nucleotides read TGTGCCAGCAGTGTCGGGACAGGAGGAACAGATACGCAGTATTTT.

The chain has TRBV19 and TRBJ2-7; tentatively, D is TRBD2 (7 bases). This CDR3 region has 15 residues. Trimming removed 5 bases at V and 4 bases at J, with 18 bases between. From germline, CDR1 is LNHDA and CDR2 SQIVND (reference sequence). Written as DNA, the CDR3 is TGTGCCAGTAGTCCCCGGGCGGGGGCCAGTTACGAGCAGTACTTC. Protein: CASSPRAGASYEQYF.

The chain has TRBV15 and TRBJ2-4; D gene unclear. The CDR3 is made up of 14 amino acids. CDR1 is LNHNV, CDR2 YYDKDF, per germline (reference sequence). Trimming took off 4 bases at V and 8 bases at J, with 15 bases between the two ends. CDR3 nucleotide sequence: TGTGCCACCAGCATGGGGATTATGAGTGACATTCAGTACTTC. Its translation: CATSMGIMSDIQYF.

The CDR3 sequence: CASSAGDYRHVGEKLFF. In DNA, the CDR3 is TGTGCCAGCAGCGCGGGGGACTATCGACACGTAGGGGAAAAACTGTTTTTT. The rearrangement links TRBV7-9 to TRBJ1-4; the D gene is possibly TRBD1 (5 bases). This CDR3 is 17 amino acids long. Trimming stripped 5 bases from V and 8 bases from J, with 24 bases between. Germline loops: CDR1 SEHNR, CDR2 FQNEAQ (reference sequence).

The rearrangement uses TRBV7-7 and TRBJ2-2; 9 bases line up with TRBD1. The CDR3 is made up of 19 amino acids. CDR1 is SSHAT and CDR2 is FNYEAQ in the germline V gene (reference sequence). J gave up 3 bases and V 0 bases, and 11 bases lay outside the gene matches. The CDR3 loop is CASSLAVKFRTGDTGELFF. CDR3 coding DNA: TGTGCCAGCAGCTTAGCGGTAAAATTTAGGACAGGGGACACCGGGGAGCTGTTTTTT.

The table lists this clone with a few counts. The CDR3 protein is CASSHDTGGNQPQHF. The CDR3 DNA sequence: TGTGCCAGCAGCCATGATACGGGGGGTAATCAGCCCCAGCATTTT. V and J are TRBV4-2 and TRBJ1-5, with D perhaps matching TRBD1 (5 bases). The ends were cut back, 3 bases at V and 4 bases at J, with 13 bases in the middle. The CDR3 runs 15 residues. The germline V gene encodes CDR1 LGHNA and CDR2 YNFKEQ.

The count of this clone is one. V gene TRBV7-6 combines with J gene TRBJ1-3, with D hard to call. The CDR3 spans 16 residues. Germline CDR1 SGHVS, CDR2 FNYEAQ. V was trimmed by 5 bases and J by 0 bases, leaving 14 bases between them. The DNA of the CDR3 is TGTGCCAGCAGCATTGAGGCGGCTAGCTCTGGAAACACCATATATTTT. It codes for CASSIEAASSGNTIYF.

The rearrangement links TRBV5-1 to TRBJ2-3; TRBD2 matches 8 bases. This CDR3 region has 15 residues. CDR1 is SGHRS, CDR2 YFSETQ, per germline. The V segment lost 0 bases and the J segment 4 bases; nucleotides outside the gene matches: 4. CDR3: CASSLAAGAADTQYF. The CDR3 DNA is TGCGCCAGCAGCTTGGCAGCGGGAGCCGCAGATACGCAGTATTTT.